One sample yielded the 20 T cell receptor beta chains listed below, sequenced in a study of blood T cells in healthy people across ages. The use of a sample-barcoded 5' primer and a J-beta primer mix characterized a second PCR of 7 to 11 cycles. Each CDR3 protein gets one entry after TCRdb re-called the 5' RACE reads with MiXCR. The table records roughly 640,000 distinct CDR3 sequences, approximately 30% of them present only once. Input material: blood. The receptors originated from a woman at least 80 years old in good health.

With regard to this clonotype: One junction end disagrees with the germline gene, perhaps due to a read error. The chain uses TRBV7-2 and TRBJ2-1, with D unclear. The CDR3 has 11 residues. CDR1 is SGHTA, CDR2 FQGNSA, per germline. The CDR3 DNA sequence: TGTGCCAGCAGGTTAGAAGGGGAGCAGTTCTTC. Encoded protein: CASRLEGEQFF.

This clonotype has a count of ten or more. This chain uses TRBV7-3 with TRBJ2-1, with unresolved D. Looked up from germline, CDR1 is SGHTA and CDR2 is FQGTGA. The CDR3 consists of 14 residues. Trimming cost V 10 bases and J 4 bases, with 17 bases left between them. DNA of the CDR3: TGTGCCACTGGCGGAGACCCACTGTACAATGAGCAGTTCTTC. It is translated as CATGGDPLYNEQFF.

This chain joins TRBV20-1 and TRBJ2-3; 10 nucleotides agree with TRBD1. V shed 4 bases and J 11 bases; nucleotides not matched to a gene: 18. CDR3 size: 16 residues. The germline gives CDR1 DFQATT, CDR2 SNEGSKA (reference sequence). Written as DNA, the CDR3 is TGCAGTGCTACACGGGACAGGGGACGACTCACAGGTATGCAGTATTTT. This sequence encodes CSATRDRGRLTGMQYF.

This chain links TRBV27 with TRBJ2-2, with 8 nucleotides matching TRBD1. The length of the CDR3 is 15 residues. V shed 6 bases, J shed 2 bases, and the junction held 5 bases outside the gene matches. In germline, CDR1 is MNHEY, CDR2 SMNVEV (reference sequence). This CDR3 is CASRLDRVNTGELFF. In DNA, the CDR3 is TGTGCCAGCAGACTGGACAGGGTAAACACCGGGGAGCTGTTTTTT.

This rearrangement joins TRBV7-9 to TRBJ2-1; TRBD2 agrees at 9 bases. The CDR3 spans 13 residues. V lost 8 bases, J lost 6 bases, and 5 bases stayed unmatched. The germline gives CDR1 SEHNR, CDR2 FQNEAQ (reference sequence). CDR3 nucleotides: TGTGCCAGCGGGCTAGCGGGGTTCAATGAGCAGTTCTTC. Translated, it gives CASGLAGFNEQFF.

This clonotype has a single count. The chain recombines TRBV6-6 with TRBJ2-5; D gene ambiguous. Germline V gives CDR1 MNHNY, CDR2 SVGAGI (reference sequence). Trimming stripped 2 bases from V and 0 bases from J, with 7 bases between. The CDR3 runs 14 residues. The CDR3 protein is CASSYEVDQETQYF. As DNA, the CDR3 is TGTGCCAGCAGTTACGAGGTGGACCAAGAGACCCAGTACTTC.

This clonotype occurred once. The genes are TRBV11-2 and TRBJ2-3; 12 nucleotides agree with TRBD2. Trimming took 4 bases from V and 6 from J; bases not matched to a gene: 14. Germline V gene data show CDR1 as SGHAT and CDR2 as FQNNGV. This CDR3 region has 18 residues. CDR3 DNA sequence: TGTGCCAGCAGCTCCCTACTACTAGCGGGGGGTCCGAGGGATACGCAGTATTTT. Translating gives CASSSLLLAGGPRDTQYF.

The table lists this clonotype with many counts. For the CDR3, the DNA is TGTGCCAGCAGCTGGTCCGGGACAGAAAACGAAAAACTGTTTTTT. It is translated as CASSWSGTENEKLFF. This chain links TRBV7-4 with TRBJ1-4; 7 positions match TRBD1. V shed 4 bases and J 8 bases; nucleotides not matched to a gene: 10. CDR1 is SGHVT, CDR2 SQSDAQ, per germline. The CDR3 contains 15 residues.

This clonotype was recorded many times. The chain links TRBV9 to TRBJ2-3; D possibly corresponds to TRBD1 (5 bases). Between the trimmed V and J ends, which lost 0 bases and 0 bases, there was a span of 17 bases. CDR1 SGDLS and CDR2 YYNGEE come from the germline V gene. The CDR3 loop spans 18 amino acids. CDR3: CASSVAGRVRPSTDTQYF. CDR3 sequence (DNA): TGTGCCAGCAGCGTAGCGGGCAGGGTCCGTCCTAGCACAGATACGCAGTATTTT.

This clonotype came up once. The chain couples TRBV20-1 to TRBJ2-5, with 7 bases identical to TRBD1. The V gene end was trimmed by 8 bases and the J gene end by 1 base; junction bases not matched to a gene: 16. This CDR3 is 16 amino acids long. The V gene's germline CDR1 is DFQATT and CDR2 SNEGSKA (reference sequence). Here the CDR3 DNA reads TGCAGTTTACTTCCGGGACAGTCAGTTAGCCAAGAGACCCAGTACTTC. It codes for CSLLPGQSVSQETQYF.

This sequence joins TRBV7-9 and TRBJ2-7, with 10 bases that match TRBD2. This CDR3 comprises 17 residues. Trimming took 4 bases from V and 7 from J; bases not matched to a gene: 16. CDR1 SEHNR and CDR2 FQNEAQ come from the germline V gene (reference sequence). CDR3 nucleotides: TGTGCCAGCAGCTACCAATTTAGCGGGGGGTTCTACAATGAGCAGTACTTC. Its protein is CASSYQFSGGFYNEQYF.

This clonotype was seen many times. The chain recombines TRBV30 with TRBJ2-7; 9 bases map to TRBD1. CDR3 length: 14 amino acids. Germline values: CDR1 GTSNPN, CDR2 SVGIG (reference sequence). Unmatched junction bases numbered 7, after V lost 5 bases and J lost 2 bases. This CDR3 reads CAWERTGATYEQYF. The DNA of the CDR3 is TGTGCCTGGGAGAGGACAGGGGCTACCTACGAGCAGTACTTC.

This clonotype was observed at least ten times. This chain uses TRBV2 with TRBJ2-5; D is ambiguous. V was pared by 0 bases and J by 4 bases, with 9 bases between. Germline CDR1 and CDR2: SNHLY and FYNNEI. This CDR3 is built from 14 residues. Here the CDR3 reads CASSEASRIETQYF. The CDR3 coding sequence is TGTGCCAGCAGTGAAGCTTCCCGGATAGAGACCCAGTACTTC.

In regard to this clonotype: A clone one base away is much larger, so this may be a read error. J is TRBJ1-2 and V is TRBV12-3 or TRBV12-4, with 7 positions matching TRBD1. This CDR3 has 15 amino acids. This chain's CDR3 is CVSSSSDRVDYGYTF. CDR3 in DNA: TGTGTCAGCAGCTCTAGCGACAGGGTCGACTATGGCTACACCTTC.

This clonotype was observed at least ten times. The chain carries TRBV9 and TRBJ1-2; 9 bases are a match to TRBD1. The V gene's germline CDR1 is SGDLS and CDR2 YYNGEE. CDR3 size: 16 residues. The trim removed 2 bases at V and 3 bases at J, leaving 8 bases unmatched. The CDR3 here is CASSVERTGEYYGYTF. The DNA of the CDR3 is TGTGCCAGCAGCGTCGAGCGGACAGGGGAGTACTATGGCTACACCTTC. The variable domain in full, with the rest retrieved from reference TRBV9 and TRBJ1-2, is DSGVTQTPKHLITATGQRVTLRCSPRSGDLSVYWYQQSLDQGLQFLIQYYNGEERAKGNILERFSAQQFPDLHSELNLSSLELGDSALYFCASSVERTGEYYGYTFGSGTRLTVV.

The genes are TRBV20-1 and TRBJ2-1; 8 bases agree with TRBD1. The J segment lost 5 bases and the V segment lost 0 bases, leaving 15 bases of the junction unmatched. The CDR3 runs to 18 residues. The germline gives CDR1 DFQATT, CDR2 SNEGSKA (reference sequence). The CDR3 nucleotides read TGCAGTGCTAGAGACAGACCCGTGGGACAGGTCGCCCACAATGAGCAGTTCTTC. Translation gives CSARDRPVGQVAHNEQFF.

The sample holds many counts of this clonotype. The chain combines TRBV29-1 with TRBJ1-2; D not certain. The CDR3 totals 13 residues. The ends were cut back, 1 base at V and 8 bases at J, with 14 bases in the middle. The germline V gene has CDR1 SQVTM and CDR2 ANQGSEA. For the CDR3, the DNA is TGCAGCGTTGAAGTCCCCCGGAGGGCCGGCTACACCTTC. Translating it yields CSVEVPRRAGYTF.

To note about this clonotype: This may stem from a read error, because a much larger clone lies one nucleotide away. The chain is built from TRBV7-2 and TRBJ1-2; 8 positions match TRBD1. CDR3 size: 14 residues. Germline V gene data show CDR1 as SGHTA and CDR2 as FQGNSA. DNA of the CDR3: TGTGCCAGCAGCTCGGGACAGGCCCTCTATGGCCACACCTTC. Its translation is CASSSGQALYGHTF.

This chain connects TRBV12-3 or TRBV12-4 to TRBJ1-5; D is possibly TRBD1 (6 bases). Trimming shortened V by 0 bases and J by 7 bases, and 16 bases separated the two germline ends. This CDR3 spans 16 amino acids. The CDR3 is CASSLAPPVQGQPQHF. CDR3 nucleotide sequence: TGTGCCAGCAGTTTAGCGCCCCCAGTCCAGGGGCAGCCCCAGCATTTT.

A remark on this clonotype: This may be a read error: a much more frequent sequence differs by one nucleotide. The chain links TRBV20-1 to TRBJ2-5; 11 bases align to TRBD2. V was pared by 4 bases and J by 5 bases, with 9 bases of the junction left unmatched. This CDR3 is built from 15 residues. Germline V gene data show CDR1 as DFQATT and CDR2 as SNEGSKA (reference sequence). This CDR3 reads CSANALAGGRETQYF. In DNA, the CDR3 is TGCAGTGCTAACGCCCTAGCGGGGGGTAGGGAGACCCAGTACTTC.